This TCR beta chain was retrieved from a study of T cells after yellow fever vaccination. The table lists this clonotype with a few counts. Synthesis of TCR cDNA relied on 5'RACE template switching, which attached a universal primer site and UMIs. One entry per CDR3 protein results from TCRdb running MiXCR on the 5' RACE reads. Seen here are approximately 300,000 distinct CDR3 sequences, around 7% observed once, and the top ten hold 15% to 20%. The CDR3 loop spans 15 amino acids. V was pared by 7 bases and J by 0 bases, with 8 bases of the junction left unmatched. This TCR derives from a man younger than 35 who received the YFV17D yellow fever vaccine. Sequencing used PBMCs, obtained about 41 days after the first yellow fever vaccination. This chain links TRBV23-1 with TRBJ2-7; 8 bases agree with TRBD1. TRBV23-1 is an ORF, and what it does is uncertain. The CDR3 sequence: CASTHPGQGSYEQYV. DNA of the CDR3: TGCGCCAGCACCCATCCTGGACAGGGCTCCTACGAGCAGTACGTC.